Listed below are T cell receptor beta chains from one sample, sequenced in a study of sequential checkpoint blockade in melanoma. Generated by immunoSEQ multiplex PCR, the TCRdb table keeps only in-frame clones and is missing some. In the table there are around 18,000 clones, 74% of which are singletons. The specimen was CD8+ T cells sorted from blood (inferred from file names), collected from a patient given nivolumab and ipilimumab in sequence. These receptors were obtained from a human donor with melanoma. CDR3s include the opening cysteine and the closing phenylalanine or tryptophan. The D gene is left open where the match is weak. Not every row has a clone size; where given, it reads once, few, many or a size class.

>TRBJ2-1|TRBV6-4|TRBD1|NA
TGTGCCAGCAGTGTAGGGACAGGGACCTACAATGAGCAGTTCTTC
CASSVGTGTYNEQFF
>TRBJ2-3|TRBV27|TRBD2|NA
TGTGCCAGCAGCCCTTCTAGCGGCGAGGTTACAGATACGCAGTATTTT
CASSPSSGEVTDTQYF
>TRBJ2-3|TRBV6-5|NA|NA
TGTGCCAGCAAACCGGGACAACTCACAGATACGCAGTATTTT
CASKPGQLTDTQYF
>TRBJ2-1|TRBV29-1|TRBD2|NA
TGCAGCGTTGAAGATCGGGTACTAGCGGGAAGCCTCTCCTACAATGAGCAGTTCTTC
CSVEDRVLAGSLSYNEQFF
>TRBJ2-1|TRBV4-1|TRBD2|NA
TGCGCCAGCAGCCGAGCGGGAGAAACCAATGAGCAGTTCTTC
CASSRAGETNEQFF
>TRBJ2-2|TRBV6-4|TRBD1|NA
TGTGCCAGCGGGCGAACAGGGGAGAACACCGGGGAGCTGTTTTTT
CASGRTGENTGELFF
>TRBJ1-1|TRBV10-1|NA|NA
TGCGCCAGCAGTGAGTCCCGGGGTTGGGCTGAAGCTTTCTTT
CASSESRGWAEAFF
>TRBJ1-1|TRBV13|NA|NA
TGTGCCAGCAGCCGTAAAGCAGAAGCTTTCTTT
CASSRKAEAFF
>TRBJ1-1|TRBV5-1|TRBD1|NA
TGCGCCAGCAGCTTGTGGACAGGGGTGAACACTGAAGCTTTCTTT
CASSLWTGVNTEAFF
>TRBJ2-1|TRBV6-4|TRBD1|few
TGTGCCAGCAGTGACTCACAGGACAGGGCGGTTGGTGAGCAGTTCTTC
CASSDSQDRAVGEQFF
>TRBJ2-5|TRBV19|NA|NA
TGTGCCAGTAGTATAGTCCTACAAGAGACCCAGTACTTC
CASSIVLQETQYF
>TRBJ2-7|TRBV27|NA|NA
TGTGCCAGCAGTCAGACAGGTCCCCACGAGCAGTACTTC
CASSQTGPHEQYF
>TRBJ2-3|TRBV9|TRBD2|NA
TGTGCCAGCAGCGCCTGGCGGGAGAGCACAGATACGCAGTATTTT
CASSAWRESTDTQYF
>TRBJ2-2|TRBV27|NA|NA
TGTGCCAGCAGTTTGGCAGCGGTTAACACCGGGGAGCTGTTTTTT
CASSLAAVNTGELFF
>TRBJ2-7|TRBV5-1|NA|NA
TGCGCCAGCAGCTTGGAGCCCTTCTACGAGCAGTACTTC
CASSLEPFYEQYF
>TRBJ2-1|TRBV5-4|TRBD2|once
TGTGCCAGCAGCTACGGGACTAGCGGTTACAATGAGCAGTTCTTC
CASSYGTSGYNEQFF
>TRBJ2-1|TRBV7-9|NA|NA
TGTGCCAGCAGCAACAACAGGGATCAGTTCTTC
CASSNNRDQFF
>TRBJ2-7|TRBV11-2|NA|NA
TGTGCCAGCAGCTTTAACTACGAGCAGTACTTC
CASSFNYEQYF
>TRBJ1-5|TRBV6-1|TRBD1|once
TGTGCCAGCAGTACAGGGGGAAATCAGCCCCAGCATTTT
CASSTGGNQPQHF
>TRBJ1-1|TRBV9|NA|NA
TGTGCCAGCAGCGTAGCCCCGGTAGTCGAGGGGGACACTGAAGCTTTCTTT
CASSVAPVVEGDTEAFF
>TRBJ2-7|TRBV5-1|TRBD2|NA
TGCGCCAGCAGCTTGGGGACTAGCGGGGGGGCGAGCTCCTACGAGCAGTACTTC
CASSLGTSGGASSYEQYF
>TRBJ2-5|TRBV7-4|NA|NA
TGTGCCAGCAGCCCCCTTGCGGGATGGCGAAAGACCCAGTACTTC
CASSPLAGWRKTQYF
>TRBJ2-7|TRBV7-8|NA|NA
TGCGCCAGCAGCCTTAACAGGGCACTTACCTACGAGCAGTACTTC
CASSLNRALTYEQYF
>TRBJ1-2|TRBV7-4|NA|NA
TGTGCCAGCAGCTTAGGGACAGAGTACTATGGCTACACCTTC
CASSLGTEYYGYTF
>TRBJ1-4|TRBV19|TRBD1|few
TGTGCCAGCAGCCCCCTGACGGGACAGTTTGAAAAACTGTTTTTT
CASSPLTGQFEKLFF
>TRBJ2-5|TRBV6-1|TRBD2|NA
TGTGCCAGCAGTGAATGGACTAGCGGGACTGAGACCCAGTACTTC
CASSEWTSGTETQYF
>TRBJ2-3|TRBV7-2|TRBD2|NA
TGTGCCAGCAGCCATGGTAGCGGGGGGACCACAGATACGCAGTATTTT
CASSHGSGGTTDTQYF
>TRBJ2-1|TRBV19|TRBD2|NA
TGTGCCAGTGACGGACTAGCGGGACCCAAGGGGGAGCAGTTCTTC
CASDGLAGPKGEQFF
>TRBJ2-7|TRBV4-3|NA|NA
TGCGCCAGCAGCCTTGGGGCAGGGGAGGGCTACGAGCAGTACTTC
CASSLGAGEGYEQYF
>TRBJ1-1|TRBV5-6|TRBD1|NA
TGTGCCAGCAGCCCACCCCGAGCGAGGGGGCTTTCGAACACTGAAGCTTTCTTT
CASSPPRARGLSNTEAFF
>TRBJ1-1|TRBV15|TRBD1|NA
TGTGCCACCAGCCTGGGACAGGCAAACACTGAAGCTTTCTTT
CATSLGQANTEAFF
>TRBJ2-1|TRBV7-2|TRBD2|NA
TGTGCCAGCAGCTTAGAGGGAGGGATTGAGCAGTTCTTC
CASSLEGGIEQFF
>TRBJ1-1|TRBV5-1|NA|NA
TGCGCCAGCAGCTCCTCCAGGACATCCCTGAACACTGAAGCTTTCTTT
CASSSSRTSLNTEAFF
>TRBJ2-1|TRBV6-5|NA|NA
TGTGCCAGCAGTTACGGGGCCGTGCTCTCCCTCAATGAGCAGTTCTTC
CASSYGAVLSLNEQFF
>TRBJ2-7|TRBV5-1|NA|NA
TGCGCCAGTAGAATGAGGGCCCAGTCGGACTACGAGCAGTACTTC
CASRMRAQSDYEQYF
>TRBJ2-3|TRBV4-1|NA|NA
TGCGCCAGCAGCCCACAACCCACAGATACGCAGTATTTT
CASSPQPTDTQYF
>TRBJ2-3|TRBV5-1|NA|NA
TGCGCCAGCAAGTCAGGGGCAGATACGCAGTATTTT
CASKSGADTQYF
>TRBJ2-6|TRBV6-5|NA|NA
TGTGCCAGCAGTTACTCGAGGGCGGCTGGGGCCAACGTCCTGACTTTC
CASSYSRAAGANVLTF
>TRBJ1-1|TRBV6-6|TRBD1|medium-sized
TGTGCCAGCAACCCACAGGGGACCACTGAAGCTTTCTTT
CASNPQGTTEAFF
>TRBJ2-1|TRBV7-9|TRBD1|few
TGTGCCAGCAGAAATCAGACAGGGGCCCACAATGAGCAGTTCTTC
CASRNQTGAHNEQFF
>TRBJ2-1|TRBV7-6|TRBD2|NA
TGTGCCAGCAGCTTGGTGGCTAGCGGGAGGGGAAATGAGCAGTTCTTC
CASSLVASGRGNEQFF
>TRBJ2-2|TRBV28|NA|NA
TGTGCCAGCAGTTTACCCGTCAACAGTGACACCGGGGAGCTGTTTTTT
CASSLPVNSDTGELFF
>TRBJ1-2|TRBV6-6|TRBD1|NA
TGTGCCTTAGGGGGCAGCTTCTATGGCTACACCTTC
CALGGSFYGYTF
>TRBJ1-1|TRBV5-6|NA|once
TGTGCCAGCAGCTTAGGTTGGAGCGTCGGCACTGAAGCTTTCTTT
CASSLGWSVGTEAFF
>TRBJ1-1|TRBV7-9|NA|NA
TGTGCCAGCAGCTCGACTATCTTTTGGCAAGGACCCTCGTTT
CASSSTIFWQGPSF
>TRBJ2-7|TRBV11-2|TRBD1|NA
TGTGCCAGCAGCTATACAGGGGTCGAGCAGTACTTC
CASSYTGVEQYF
>TRBJ2-7|TRBV2|TRBD2|NA
TGTGCCAGCAGTGGGACTAGCGGGGGGTCTTGGGAGCAGTACTTC
CASSGTSGGSWEQYF
>TRBJ2-3|TRBV5-1|TRBD1|few
TGCGCCAGCAGCCTTCCGACAGGGAGCACAGATACGCAGTATTTT
CASSLPTGSTDTQYF
>TRBJ1-5|TRBV7-8|NA|NA
TGTGCCAGCAGCTTAGTTGATCGGACAGATAGTGATCAGCCCCAGCATTTT
CASSLVDRTDSDQPQHF
>TRBJ1-4|TRBV6-5|NA|NA
TGTGCCAGCAGTTACGTGGGGGGTGGTGAAAAACTGTTTTTT
CASSYVGGGEKLFF
>TRBJ1-1|TRBV2|TRBD1|NA
TGTGCCAACGACAGGGAAACTGAAGCTTTCTTT
CANDRETEAFF
>TRBJ2-5|TRBV5-1|NA|NA
TGCGCCAGCAGCGGAACCGGAACGGCGGGGGAGACCCAGTACTTC
CASSGTGTAGETQYF
>TRBJ1-1|TRBV10-3|NA|NA
TGTGCCATCAGTGAGTCGAGGGTGAACACTGAAGCTTTCTTT
CAISESRVNTEAFF
>TRBJ2-7|TRBV5-4|NA|NA
TGTGCCAGCAGCTTACTTCAGGGGAGCGAGCAGTACTTC
CASSLLQGSEQYF